This T cell receptor (beta chain) appears in the sequencing data of a study of response to subunit inactivated influenza vaccine. Study-wide results and caveats: Authors suggested each seasonal influenza vaccination recruits few new T cells.

The ends were cut back, 3 bases at V and 4 bases at J, with 18 bases in the middle. Germline values: CDR1 SGHRS, CDR2 YFSETQ. The CDR3 length is 16 residues. This clonotype was seen only a few times. The antigen is not known. TCRdb called the RT-PCR reads again in MiXCR, with one record for every CDR3 protein. The table has about half a million distinct CDR3 sequences, 25% seen once. Material: CD4+ T cells sorted from PBMCs, obtained 5 to 6 days after vaccination. This chain connects TRBV5-1 to TRBJ2-3, with D maybe TRBD1 (5 bases). This clonotype was sampled from a man aged 50-59 years who received an inactivated influenza vaccine. This CDR3 is CASSYDAGNSPDTQYF. The DNA of the CDR3 is TGCGCCAGCAGCTATGATGCAGGGAACTCGCCAGATACGCAGTATTTT.